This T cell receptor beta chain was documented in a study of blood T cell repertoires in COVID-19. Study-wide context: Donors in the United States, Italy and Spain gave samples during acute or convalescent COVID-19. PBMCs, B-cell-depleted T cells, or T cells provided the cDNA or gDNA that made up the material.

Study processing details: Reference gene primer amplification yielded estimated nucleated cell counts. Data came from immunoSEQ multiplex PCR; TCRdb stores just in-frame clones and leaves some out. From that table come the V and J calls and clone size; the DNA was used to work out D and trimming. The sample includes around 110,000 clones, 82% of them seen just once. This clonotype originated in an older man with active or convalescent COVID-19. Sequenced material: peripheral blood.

CDR3 protein: CASSQAGVGADTEAFF. As DNA, the CDR3 is TGTGCCAGCAGTCAAGCCGGGGTTGGTGCGGACACTGAAGCTTTCTTT. This chain uses TRBV13 with TRBJ1-1; no firm D call. The CDR3 is 16 amino acids. The germline V and J ends were trimmed by 6 bases and 3 bases, with 20 bases remaining between them. Germline CDR1 and CDR2: PRHDT and FYEKMQ (reference sequence).